This passage covers 27 T cell receptor beta chains from one sample sequenced in a study of brain T cells in children with intractable seizures. Data came from immunoSEQ multiplex PCR; TCRdb stores just in-frame clones and leaves some out. Among about 320,000 clones listed, 93% were seen once. Specified time point: blood from clinic visit 5 months post-surgery; TSC patient then seizure free. The material sequenced was peripheral blood, taken roughly 5 months after surgery. The receptor source for this set is a boy in the first two years of life with tuberous sclerosis and intractable seizures.

This chain joins TRBV9 and TRBJ1-1, with D hard to call. CDR3 length: 13 residues. Trimming took off 1 base at V and 5 bases at J, with 9 bases between the two ends. Looked up from germline, CDR1 is SGDLS and CDR2 is YYNGEE. CDR3 residues: CASSVLGWTEAFF. The CDR3 DNA sequence: TGTGCCAGCAGCGTATTGGGGTGGACTGAAGCTTTCTTT.

The chain carries TRBV2 and TRBJ1-1; no clear D gene. The germline CDR1 and CDR2 sequences are SNHLY and FYNNEI. Deletions cut 6 bases from V and 0 bases from J, with 11 bases between. The CDR3 covers 14 residues. This CDR3 reads CASSADGLNTEAFF. The CDR3 bases are TGTGCCAGCAGCGCTGACGGCCTGAACACTGAAGCTTTCTTT. The whole variable domain, remainder taken from reference TRBV2 and TRBJ1-1, is EPEVTQTPSHQVTQMGQEVILRCVPISNHLYFYWYRQILGQKVEFLVSFYNNEISEKSEIFDDQFSVERPDGSNFTLKIRSTKLEDSAMYFCASSADGLNTEAFFGQGTRLTVV.

The rearrangement uses TRBV5-6 and TRBJ1-2, with 8 positions matching TRBD1. Germline CDR1 SGHDT, CDR2 YYEEEE. CDR3 length: 14 residues. Trimming cost V 3 bases and J 4 bases; bases outside gene matches: 5. The CDR3 sequence is CASSSTGGFYGYTF. The CDR3 nucleotides read TGTGCCAGCAGCTCTACAGGGGGATTCTATGGCTACACCTTC.

The chain's CDR3 is CASSEPGLAGDTQYF. CDR3 DNA sequence: TGCGCCAGCAGCGAGCCGGGACTAGCGGGAGATACGCAGTATTTT. The gene calls are TRBV5-1 and TRBJ2-3, with TRBD2 matching over 12 bases. CDR1 and CDR2 (germline): SGHRS, YFSETQ. The CDR3 loop spans 15 amino acids. The J segment lost 5 bases and the V segment lost 4 bases, leaving 5 bases of the junction unmatched.

CDR3 in DNA: TGCGCCAGCAGCCAAGCTACCGGACGGTTGAACACTGAAGCTTTCTTT. Translation: CASSQATGRLNTEAFF. The gene calls are TRBV4-1 and TRBJ1-1; D remains ambiguous. Trimming left V 1 base short and J 0 bases short, with 12 bases between. The CDR3 contains 16 residues. Germline CDR1 reads MGHRA; CDR2 reads YSYEKL.

This chain joins TRBV29-1 and TRBJ1-3, with a tentative D call TRBD1 (6 bases). Between the trimmed V and J ends, which lost 4 bases and 4 bases, there was a span of 11 bases. Germline V CDR1 and CDR2: SQVTM, ANQGSEA. The CDR3 runs to 13 residues. Here the CDR3 DNA reads TGCAGCGTTGCCAGGGGTGGCGGAAACACCATATATTTT. Its translation is CSVARGGGNTIYF.

This chain connects TRBV5-6 to TRBJ1-2; D possibly corresponds to TRBD1 (5 bases). Looked up from germline, CDR1 is SGHDT and CDR2 is YYEEEE. Trimming pared 2 bases from V and 6 bases from J, leaving 14 bases between. The CDR3 totals 14 residues. Here the CDR3 DNA reads TGTGCCAGCAGCTTCGATGGCAGGGTAAATGGCTACACCTTC. Its protein is CASSFDGRVNGYTF.

The chain carries TRBV4-1 and TRBJ2-2, with TRBD2 identical over 8 bases. The CDR3 spans 18 residues. V lost 6 bases to trimming and J lost 7 bases; unmatched junction nucleotides: 19. The V gene's germline CDR1 is MGHRA and CDR2 YSYEKL. In nucleotides, the CDR3 is TGCGCCAGCAGTCTAATAGGGACTAGTTTGATTTCGGGCGGGGAGCTGTTTTTT. Amino acids: CASSLIGTSLISGGELFF.

This clone was observed a few times. The chain employs TRBV27 and TRBJ1-2; D gene unclear. CDR1 is MNHEY, CDR2 SMNVEV, per germline (reference sequence). The CDR3 has 13 residues. Trimming pared 3 bases from V and 2 bases from J, leaving 7 bases between. The CDR3 protein is CASSFSRNYGYTF. The DNA for the CDR3 is TGTGCCAGCAGTTTTTCTAGGAACTATGGCTACACCTTC.

J is TRBJ2-1 and V is TRBV18; D possibly uses TRBD1 or TRBD2 (5 bases each). Trimming shortened V by 2 bases and J by 8 bases, and 10 bases separated the two germline ends. From germline, CDR1 is KGHSH and CDR2 LQKENI. The CDR3 extends over 13 amino acids. The CDR3 sequence: CASSPSLGDEQFF. As DNA, the CDR3 is TGTGCCAGCTCACCAAGCCTGGGGGATGAGCAGTTCTTC.

J is TRBJ1-4 and V is TRBV19, with D hard to call. The CDR3 sequence is 15 residues long. Germline lookup yields CDR1 LNHDA and CDR2 SQIVND (reference sequence). Between the trimmed V and J ends, which lost 3 bases and 5 bases, there was a span of 13 bases. The CDR3 DNA sequence: TGTGCCAGTAGTATGGGTCGGACTAACAATGAAAAACTGTTTTTT. This sequence encodes CASSMGRTNNEKLFF.

The genes are TRBV28 and TRBJ1-1, with D possibly TRBD1 on 5 matching bases. The CDR3 sequence is 10 residues long. Trimming shortened V by 8 bases and J by 4 bases, and 5 bases separated the two germline ends. Germline V gene sequence: CDR1 MDHEN, CDR2 SYDVKM. In DNA, the CDR3 is TGTGCCAGCGGGGGCACTGAAGCTTTCTTT. As protein: CASGGTEAFF. Looking up the rest from reference TRBV28 and TRBJ1-1 gives the full variable domain: DVKVTQSSRYLVKRTGEKVFLECVQDMDHENMFWYRQDPGLGLRLIYFSYDVKMKEKGDIPEGYSVSREKKERFSLILESASTNQTSMYLCASGGTEAFFGQGTRLTVV.

The chain couples TRBV5-6 to TRBJ2-5; 8 bases are a match to TRBD1. Per germline, CDR1 SGHDT and CDR2 YYEEEE. This CDR3 is 13 amino acids long. Germline trimming cut 0 bases from V and 5 bases from J; bases unmatched to any gene: 0. The CDR3 bases are TGTGCCAGCAGCTTGGGACAGGGGGAGACCCAGTACTTC. It translates to CASSLGQGETQYF.

This chain links TRBV5-6 with TRBJ2-1; 9 bases map to TRBD1. Losses at the gene ends were 5 bases for V and 10 bases for J; bases not matched to a gene: 13. Germline V gene lookup returns CDR1 SGHDT and CDR2 YYEEEE. The CDR3 has 15 amino acids. The CDR3 DNA sequence: TGTGCCAGCAGACACACGGGACAGGGTTTCCACGAGCAGTTCTTC. Translating it yields CASRHTGQGFHEQFF.

V usage is TRBV24-1 and J usage is TRBJ2-7; 8 positions agree with TRBD1. Germline loops: CDR1 KGHDR, CDR2 SFDVKD. The V and J ends lost 3 bases and 5 bases, in that order; junction bases with no gene match: 5. The CDR3 extends over 14 amino acids. The CDR3 region has the DNA TGTGCCACCAGTGATGCGACAGGGGAAGACGAGCAGTACTTC. This sequence encodes CATSDATGEDEQYF.

This sequence joins TRBV2 and TRBJ2-1; D gene ambiguous. Germline loops: CDR1 SNHLY, CDR2 FYNNEI. V was clipped by 8 bases and J by 6 bases, with 20 bases between them. This CDR3 contains 15 residues. CDR3 sequence reads: CASHEPASMGNEQFF. As DNA, the CDR3 is TGTGCCAGCCACGAACCGGCGTCTATGGGCAATGAGCAGTTCTTC.

The gene calls are TRBV3-1 (or the pseudogene TRBV3-2) and TRBJ2-7, with 9 bases that match TRBD2. From germline, CDR1 is LGHDT and CDR2 YNNKEL (reference sequence). The V and J ends lost 4 bases and 7 bases, in that order; junction bases with no gene match: 11. The CDR3 has 15 amino acids. The CDR3 sequence: CASSRRLAELGEQYF. The CDR3 region has the DNA TGTGCCAGCAGCCGGAGACTAGCGGAGCTAGGAGAGCAGTACTTC.

CDR3 sequence reads: CASSLAGGPSTDTQYF. CDR3 DNA: TGTGCCAGCAGCTTAGCGGGAGGGCCTAGCACAGATACGCAGTATTTT. V usage is TRBV7-3 and J usage is TRBJ2-3; 9 bases fit TRBD2. The CDR3 is made up of 16 amino acids. CDR1 is SGHTA, CDR2 FQGTGA, per germline. V lost 2 bases and J lost 0; bases outside the gene matches: 3.

The chain links TRBV6-4 to TRBJ1-6, with a tentative D call TRBD1 (5 bases). V lost 7 bases to trimming and J lost 1 base, with 17 bases between them. The CDR3 is made up of 17 amino acids. The germline V gene has CDR1 MRHNA and CDR2 SNTAGT. The CDR3 sequence: CASTIGAWGSYNSPLHF. CDR3 nucleotide sequence: TGTGCCAGCACCATCGGGGCATGGGGTTCCTATAATTCACCCCTCCACTTT.

The chain links TRBV30 to TRBJ1-2, with a weak D call TRBD1 (5 bases). The CDR3 has 14 residues. The germline V gene encodes CDR1 GTSNPN and CDR2 SVGIG (reference sequence). V was clipped by 0 bases and J by 4 bases, with 12 bases between them. CDR3 bases: TGTGCCTGGAGTGTCATGGGGCAGGTCTATGGCTACACCTTC. Protein: CAWSVMGQVYGYTF.

The chain joins TRBV6-5 to TRBJ2-7; D gene ambiguous. Germline CDR1 and CDR2: MNHEY and SVGAGI. The length of the CDR3 is 11 residues. V lost 8 bases and J lost 3, with 8 bases in between. In nucleotides, the CDR3 is TGTGCCAGCTCTACAGACTACGAGCAGTACTTC. Translation: CASSTDYEQYF.

The rearrangement joins TRBV2 to TRBJ1-1; D remains unclear. In germline, CDR1 is SNHLY, CDR2 FYNNEI. V was clipped by 10 bases and J by 0 bases, with 12 bases between them. CDR3 length: 13 amino acids. The CDR3 bases are TGTGCCACCGGCGGGCAGTTGAACACTGAAGCTTTCTTT. It yields the protein CATGGQLNTEAFF.

The V call is TRBV5-4, the J call TRBJ1-3, with TRBD1 matching 7 bases. V was pared by 7 bases and J by 3 bases, with 10 bases of the junction left unmatched. Germline loops: CDR1 SGHNT, CDR2 YYREEE (reference sequence). The CDR3 consists of 15 residues. In nucleotides, the CDR3 is TGTGCCAGCGCCCCTAAGGGGGCGAATGGAAACACCATATATTTT. This encodes CASAPKGANGNTIYF. Based on the CDR3 plus reference TRBV5-4 and TRBJ1-3, the full variable domain is ETGVTQSPTHLIKTRGQQVTLRCSSQSGHNTVSWYQQALGQGPQFIFQYYREEENGRGNFPPRFSGLQFPNYSSELNVNALELDDSALYLCASAPKGANGNTIYFGEGSWLTVV.

This chain joins TRBV28 and TRBJ2-7, with D unclear. The CDR3 consists of 16 residues. The V and J ends lost 6 bases and 0 bases respectively, with 18 bases between them. Germline V CDR1 and CDR2: MDHEN, SYDVKM. This chain's CDR3 is CASSPRGRGYSYEQYF. In DNA, the CDR3 is TGTGCCAGCAGCCCCCGCGGCAGAGGCTACTCCTACGAGCAGTACTTC.

The J gene is TRBJ2-3, the V gene TRBV19; TRBD2 matches 8 bases. The CDR3 contains 14 residues. The germline V gene has CDR1 LNHDA and CDR2 SQIVND (reference sequence). The V gene end was trimmed by 6 bases and the J gene end by 4 bases; junction bases not matched to a gene: 6. This CDR3 is CASRRGAGPDTQYF. The CDR3, as DNA: TGTGCCAGTAGGCGGGGGGCGGGTCCAGATACGCAGTATTTT.

This clone was recorded only once. This sequence joins TRBV5-5 and TRBJ1-1; D is uncertain. This CDR3 has 13 residues. The germline CDR1 and CDR2 sequences are SGHKS and YYEKEE (reference sequence). V lost 1 base and J 3 bases, leaving 7 bases between the germline ends. CDR3 sequence reads: CASSLPGYTEAFF. The CDR3 nucleotides read TGTGCCAGCAGCTTGCCAGGTTACACTGAAGCTTTCTTT. The whole variable domain, remainder taken from reference TRBV5-5 and TRBJ1-1, is DAGVTQSPTHLIKTRGQQVTLRCSPISGHKSVSWYQQVLGQGPQFIFQYYEKEERGRGNFPDRFSARQFPNYSSELNVNALLLGDSALYLCASSLPGYTEAFFGQGTRLTVV.

This chain connects TRBV5-1 to TRBJ2-2; 8 bases map to TRBD2. This CDR3 comprises 16 residues. The germline V gene encodes CDR1 SGHRS and CDR2 YFSETQ. The V segment lost 0 bases and the J segment 3 bases; nucleotides outside the gene matches: 4. CDR3 bases: TGCGCCAGCAGCTTGGGAGCGGGAGAAGACACCGGGGAGCTGTTTTTT. Translation: CASSLGAGEDTGELFF.